One and the same sample provided the 32 T cell receptor beta chains below, sequenced in a study of cytomegalovirus exposure and HLA in healthy donors. Both 60 Vbeta primers and 13 Jbeta primers went into the PCR. Clones were read by immunoSEQ multiplex PCR, and TCRdb kept only the in-frame ones, dropping some. The sample lists about 140,000 clones, around 82% seen once, with 2% to 2.5% in the top ten. Sequencing was done on a sample of PBMCs. These receptors were collected from a man between 50 and 59 years old in good health and CMV-seronegative.

This clone was observed a single time. The chain is built from TRBV4-1 and TRBJ2-6, with a possible D match to TRBD1 (5 bases). The V end lost 0 bases, the J end lost 2 bases, and 5 bases lay between the germline ends. CDR3 length: 15 amino acids. Germline V gene sequence: CDR1 MGHRA, CDR2 YSYEKL. For the CDR3, the DNA is TGCGCCAGCAGCCAAGAAGGGGCTGGGGCCAACGTCCTGACTTTC. It translates to CASSQEGAGANVLTF.

The V call is TRBV6-1, the J call TRBJ2-2, with D perhaps matching TRBD2 (5 bases). CDR1 and CDR2 from the germline V gene are MNHNS and SASEGT. This CDR3 has 15 residues. Deletions cut 4 bases from V and 0 bases from J, with 9 bases between. Here the CDR3 reads CASSVGSTNTGELFF. Here the CDR3 DNA reads TGTGCCAGCAGTGTGGGGAGTACGAACACCGGGGAGCTGTTTTTT.

The chain links TRBV9 to TRBJ2-2; no definite D call. Germline V gives CDR1 SGDLS, CDR2 YYNGEE. V was pared by 8 bases and J by 5 bases, with 16 bases between. There are 14 residues in the CDR3. CDR3 sequence reads: CASSTRPTTGELFF. As DNA, the CDR3 is TGTGCCAGTAGCACGAGGCCGACGACCGGGGAGCTGTTTTTT.

This chain joins TRBV11-2 and TRBJ2-1; 9 positions match TRBD2. With V trimmed by 2 bases and J by 1 base, 3 bases remained unmatched. The germline V gene has CDR1 SGHAT and CDR2 FQNNGV. The CDR3 sequence is 16 residues long. The CDR3 sequence is CASSLRSGRSYNEQFF. The CDR3 DNA follows: TGTGCCAGCAGCTTAAGGAGCGGGAGGTCCTACAATGAGCAGTTCTTC.

The gene calls are TRBV5-1 and TRBJ1-4; D gene unclear. The V end was cut by 5 bases, the J end by 8 bases, with 13 bases between. CDR3 length: 13 residues. CDR1 is SGHRS and CDR2 is YFSETQ in the germline V gene. This CDR3 reads CASRFGPGEKLFF. In DNA form, the CDR3 reads TGCGCCAGCAGATTTGGACCGGGGGAAAAACTGTTTTTT.

The chain uses TRBV28 and TRBJ1-1; 7 bases match TRBD1. From germline, CDR1 is MDHEN and CDR2 SYDVKM. The length of the CDR3 is 15 residues. J lost 0 bases, V lost 4 bases, and 5 bases had no gene match. CDR3 loop: CASSSDRDMNTEAFF. For the CDR3, the DNA is TGTGCCAGCAGTTCAGACAGGGATATGAACACTGAAGCTTTCTTT.

The chain couples TRBV19 to TRBJ2-5, with 8 bases that match TRBD1. This CDR3 is 15 amino acids long. Germline V gives CDR1 LNHDA, CDR2 SQIVND (reference sequence). Losses at the gene ends were 9 bases for V and 2 bases for J; bases not matched to a gene: 11. The CDR3 nucleotides read TGTGCCAGCGCCGACAGGGGCACCTCTCAAGAGACCCAGTACTTC. It translates to CASADRGTSQETQYF.

J is TRBJ2-1 and V is TRBV27, with D possibly TRBD2 on 6 matching bases. Trimming pared 5 bases from V and 5 bases from J, leaving 13 bases between. This CDR3 comprises 14 residues. Germline V gives CDR1 MNHEY, CDR2 SMNVEV (reference sequence). The CDR3 loop is CASSPGLANNEQFF. CDR3 in DNA: TGTGCCAGCAGTCCGGGACTTGCTAACAATGAGCAGTTCTTC.

The V and J genes are TRBV7-9 and TRBJ2-3, with 8 bases that match TRBD2. This CDR3 has 15 residues. The trim removed 4 bases at V and 4 bases at J, leaving 7 bases unmatched. The germline gives CDR1 SEHNR, CDR2 FQNEAQ (reference sequence). Here the CDR3 reads CASSSGGAGADTQYF. The CDR3 DNA sequence: TGTGCCAGCAGCTCGGGGGGGGCGGGTGCAGATACGCAGTATTTT.

The genes are TRBV18 and TRBJ2-2; 8 bases are shared with TRBD2. V was pared by 2 bases and J by 1 base, with 9 bases of the junction left unmatched. Germline assignment: CDR1 KGHSH and CDR2 LQKENI. The CDR3 has 18 amino acids. The DNA for the CDR3 is TGTGCCAGCTCACCAAGGGTCGCCAGCGGGGGGAACACCGGGGAGCTGTTTTTT. This gives the protein CASSPRVASGGNTGELFF. The complete variable domain, with remaining parts taken from reference TRBV18 and TRBJ2-2, reads NAGVMQNPRHLVRRRGQEARLRCSPMKGHSHVYWYRQLPEEGLKFMVYLQKENIIDESGMPKERFSAEFPKEGPSILRIQQVVRGDSAAYFCASSPRVASGGNTGELFFGEGSRLTVL.

The rearrangement uses TRBV7-2 and TRBJ1-3, with a possible D match to TRBD1 (5 bases). The length of the CDR3 is 11 residues. Germline lookup yields CDR1 SGHTA and CDR2 FQGNSA. V was cut by 5 bases and J by 14 bases, with 13 bases left in between. CDR3 DNA: TGTGCCAGCAGCGTAGACAGTCTACTATATTTT. It specifies CASSVDSLLYF.

The chain is built from TRBV5-1 and TRBJ1-1, with TRBD1 matching over 9 bases. J was trimmed by 2 bases and V by 4 bases; bases with no gene match: 3. The CDR3 extends over 14 amino acids. Germline CDR1 is SGHRS and CDR2 is YFSETQ. The CDR3 reads CASSGGQGNTEAFF. DNA of the CDR3: TGCGCCAGCAGCGGGGGACAGGGAAACACTGAAGCTTTCTTT.

This chain uses TRBV7-9 with TRBJ1-5; 9 bases are shared with TRBD1. Germline values: CDR1 SEHNR, CDR2 FQNEAQ (reference sequence). Trimming took 5 bases from V and 1 from J; bases not matched to a gene: 9. The CDR3 has 17 residues. CDR3 nucleotides: TGTGCCAGCAGCACGACAGGGGGGCTGGAGAGCAATCAGCCCCAGCATTTT. Amino acid sequence: CASSTTGGLESNQPQHF.

The rearrangement uses TRBV4-2 and TRBJ2-6, with 11 bases matching TRBD1. With 4 bases clipped from V and 1 base from J, the junction kept 9 bases outside the gene matches. From germline, CDR1 is LGHNA and CDR2 YNFKEQ. The CDR3 length is 19 residues. CDR3 protein: CASSPRGQGVRSGANVLTF. The CDR3 DNA follows: TGTGCCAGCAGCCCCCGGGGACAGGGGGTTAGGTCTGGGGCCAACGTCCTGACTTTC.

The J gene is TRBJ1-4, the V gene TRBV4-1; possibly TRBD1 for D (5 bases). Per the germline V gene, CDR1 is MGHRA and CDR2 is YSYEKL. V gave up 8 bases and J gave up 8 bases, with 15 bases separating them. The CDR3 length is 13 residues. CDR3 sequence: CASGALVGEKLFF. CDR3 sequence (DNA): TGCGCCAGCGGGGCTTTGGTCGGGGAAAAACTGTTTTTT.

This clone has just a few counts. The chain joins TRBV6-1 to TRBJ1-2; the match to TRBD1 covers 8 bases. The J segment lost 8 bases and the V segment lost 7 bases, leaving 9 bases of the junction unmatched. The V gene's germline CDR1 is MNHNS and CDR2 SASEGT. This CDR3 region has 13 residues. The CDR3 loop is CASTQGASGGYTF. The CDR3 DNA reads as TGTGCCAGCACGCAGGGGGCATCGGGCGGCTACACCTTC.

A remark on this clone: Other DNA sequences of this sample code for an identical CDR3. The chain carries TRBV7-2 and TRBJ1-2, with TRBD1 identical over 7 bases. In germline, CDR1 is SGHTA, CDR2 FQGNSA. V lost 1 base and J lost 5; bases outside the gene matches: 4. This CDR3 region has 14 residues. This chain's CDR3 is CASSLETGVYGYTF. CDR3 coding DNA: TGTGCCAGCAGCTTAGAAACAGGGGTTTATGGCTACACCTTC.

This clone was seen only a few times. The chain carries TRBV4-1 and TRBJ1-3; D is uncertain. V lost 1 base and J lost 0, with 10 bases in between. The CDR3 extends over 16 amino acids. Germline V lookup: CDR1 MGHRA, CDR2 YSYEKL. CDR3 amino acids: CASSQGVTASGNTIYF. The CDR3 region has the DNA TGCGCCAGCAGCCAAGGGGTGACTGCCTCTGGAAACACCATATATTTT.

The gene calls are TRBV6-6 and TRBJ2-7, with D unclear. Trimming took 6 bases from V and 1 from J, leaving 16 bases between them. The V gene's germline CDR1 is MNHNY and CDR2 SVGAGI (reference sequence). The CDR3 contains 15 residues. The chain's CDR3 is CASSMVTLGSYEQYF. CDR3 nucleotides: TGTGCCAGCAGCATGGTGACATTAGGTTCCTACGAGCAGTACTTC.

The gene calls are TRBV2 and TRBJ2-5; 10 nucleotides match TRBD2. Germline CDR1 reads SNHLY; CDR2 reads FYNNEI. This CDR3 contains 15 residues. The V segment lost 4 bases and the J segment 2 bases; nucleotides outside the gene matches: 4. CDR3: CASSALAGAQETQYF. The CDR3 DNA reads as TGTGCCAGCAGTGCCCTAGCGGGGGCACAAGAGACCCAGTACTTC.

This clone was recorded once. The V gene is TRBV6-5, the J gene TRBJ2-3, with D perhaps matching TRBD1 (6 bases). The V gene's germline CDR1 is MNHEY and CDR2 SVGAGI. The germline V and J ends were trimmed by 8 bases and 9 bases, with 15 bases remaining between them. The CDR3 contains 12 residues. The CDR3 coding sequence is TGTGCCAGCGGGGGTGTTGGGGGCACGCAGTATTTT. It codes for CASGGVGGTQYF.

The chain has TRBV10-1 and TRBJ2-3; 10 bases are shared with TRBD1. V gave up 3 bases and J gave up 5 bases; unmatched junction bases: 5. In germline, CDR1 is WNHNN, CDR2 SYGVQD (reference sequence). CDR3 length: 15 residues. The CDR3 nucleotides are TGCGCCAGCAGTGACGCCGACAGGGGGCGAGATACGCAGTATTTT. Amino acid sequence: CASSDADRGRDTQYF.

This clone was seen once. The chain combines TRBV10-3 with TRBJ1-2; 9 bases match TRBD1. Looked up from germline, CDR1 is ENHRY and CDR2 is SYGVKD. V lost 0 bases to trimming and J lost 7 bases; unmatched junction nucleotides: 6. The length of the CDR3 is 15 residues. CDR3 DNA: TGTGCCATCAGTGAGTCTACCGGGACAGGGTTTGGCTACACCTTC. Its translation is CAISESTGTGFGYTF.

This clone was seen just once. The chain carries TRBV5-6 and TRBJ2-7; 7 bases map to TRBD2. There are 17 residues in the CDR3. J lost 1 base, V lost 4 bases, and 14 bases had no gene match. Germline V CDR1 and CDR2: SGHDT, YYEEEE. CDR3 residues: CASSRGVGRGKSYEQYF. The CDR3 nucleotides read TGTGCCAGCAGCCGCGGGGTCGGGCGGGGGAAATCCTACGAGCAGTACTTC.

The rearrangement uses TRBV6-5 and TRBJ1-2; 8 bases line up with TRBD1. Germline trimming cut 2 bases from V and 7 bases from J; bases unmatched to any gene: 6. The CDR3 is 14 residues long. Germline lookup yields CDR1 MNHEY and CDR2 SVGAGI. The CDR3 sequence: CASSYSSGGGGYTF. The CDR3 DNA reads TGTGCCAGCAGTTACAGCTCAGGGGGCGGTGGCTACACCTTC.

Concerning this clone: One end of the junction does not line up with germline, which may come from a read error. This rearrangement joins TRBV7-9 to TRBJ1-1, with D possibly matching TRBD1 (6 bases). The germline CDR1 and CDR2 sequences are SEHNR and FQNEAQ (reference sequence). This CDR3 has 12 residues. CDR3 region: CSSSLGAERAFF. CDR3 DNA sequence: TGTTCCAGCAGCTTGGGGGCCGAGCGGGCTTTCTTT.

This clone was recorded once. CDR3 sequence (DNA): TGTGCCAGCAGTCCCCTCAGCGGGGGAGGGATTCAGTACTTC. Protein: CASSPLSGGGIQYF. The rearrangement links TRBV6-6 to TRBJ2-4; 8 bases are shared with TRBD2. V trimming: 5 bases; J trimming: 10 bases; junction bases outside the gene matches: 10. CDR3 length equals 14 residues. The germline CDR1 and CDR2 sequences are MNHNY and SVGAGI (reference sequence).

This clone has more than one count but fewer than ten. The chain joins TRBV11-2 to TRBJ1-4, with D possibly TRBD1 on 6 matching bases. Trimming removed 3 bases from V and 3 bases from J, with 11 bases in between. CDR1 and CDR2 (germline): SGHAT, FQNNGV. There are 15 residues in the CDR3. CDR3 region: CASSLTGSANEKLFF. CDR3 bases: TGTGCCAGCAGCTTGACAGGTTCAGCTAATGAAAAACTGTTTTTT. Looking up the rest from reference TRBV11-2 and TRBJ1-4 gives the full variable domain: EAGVAQSPRYKIIEKRQSVAFWCNPISGHATLYWYQQILGQGPKLLIQFQNNGVVDDSQLPKDRFSAERLKGVDSTLKIQPAKLEDSAVYLCASSLTGSANEKLFFGSGTQLSVL.

Details on this clone: The junction differs from germline at one of its ends, possibly a read error. The rearrangement uses TRBV10-1 and TRBJ2-3; 7 nucleotides agree with TRBD1. Germline lookup yields CDR1 WNHNN and CDR2 SYGVQD (reference sequence). The CDR3 runs to 15 residues. DNA of the CDR3: TGCGCCAGCAGTGAAGGGGGCGGAAACACAGATACGCAATATTTT. This translates into CASSEGGGNTDTQYF.

V usage is TRBV30 and J usage is TRBJ2-4, with D possibly TRBD1 on 5 matching bases. This CDR3 has 15 residues. CDR1 is GTSNPN and CDR2 is SVGIG in the germline V gene (reference sequence). Trimming removed 1 base at V and 0 bases at J, with 10 bases between. This CDR3 is CAWSEVGLAKNIQYF. The CDR3 DNA reads as TGTGCCTGGAGTGAAGTGGGGCTAGCCAAAAACATTCAGTACTTC.

In DNA, the CDR3 is TGTGCCGCTGACTCTAGCGGGAGTGGTTCCGGGGAGCTGTTTTTT. Its translation: CAADSSGSGSGELFF. The V call is TRBV30, the J call TRBJ2-2; 10 bases fit TRBD2. The germline CDR1 and CDR2 sequences are GTSNPN and SVGIG (reference sequence). The CDR3 is made up of 15 amino acids. The J segment lost 6 bases and the V segment lost 8 bases, leaving 12 bases of the junction unmatched. Drawing the rest from reference TRBV30 and TRBJ2-2, the complete variable domain is SQTIHQWPATLVQPVGSPLSLECTVEGTSNPNLYWYRQAAGRGLQLLFYSVGIGQISSEVPQNLSASRPQDRQFILSSKKLLLSDSGFYLCAADSSGSGSGELFFGEGSRLTVL.

In its sample, this clone was seen a few times. The chain recombines TRBV6-1 with TRBJ1-5; D is ambiguous. From germline, CDR1 is MNHNS and CDR2 SASEGT. This CDR3 comprises 17 residues. V was pared by 0 bases and J by 2 bases, with 14 bases between. The CDR3 region is CASSEALVVLGNQPQHF. Written as DNA, the CDR3 is TGTGCCAGCAGTGAAGCGCTGGTGGTACTGGGCAATCAGCCCCAGCATTTT.